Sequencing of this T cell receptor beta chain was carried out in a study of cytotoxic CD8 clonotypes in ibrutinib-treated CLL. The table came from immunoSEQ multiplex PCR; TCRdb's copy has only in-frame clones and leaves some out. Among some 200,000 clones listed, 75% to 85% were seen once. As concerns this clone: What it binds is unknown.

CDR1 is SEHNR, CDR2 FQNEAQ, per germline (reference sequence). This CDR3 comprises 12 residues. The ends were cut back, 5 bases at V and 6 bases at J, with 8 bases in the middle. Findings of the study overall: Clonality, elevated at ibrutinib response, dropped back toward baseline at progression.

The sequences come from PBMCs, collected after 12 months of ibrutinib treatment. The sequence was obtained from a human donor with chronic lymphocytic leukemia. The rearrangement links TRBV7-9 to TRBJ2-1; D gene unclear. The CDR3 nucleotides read TGTGCCAGCAGCCCCGACCCCAATGAGCAGTTCTTC. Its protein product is CASSPDPNEQFF. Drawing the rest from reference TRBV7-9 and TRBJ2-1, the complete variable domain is DTGVSQNPRHKITKRGQNVTFRCDPISEHNRLYWYRQTLGQGPEFLTYFQNEAQLEKSRLLSDRFSAERPKGSFSTLEIQRTEQGDSAMYLCASSPDPNEQFFGPGTRLTVL.